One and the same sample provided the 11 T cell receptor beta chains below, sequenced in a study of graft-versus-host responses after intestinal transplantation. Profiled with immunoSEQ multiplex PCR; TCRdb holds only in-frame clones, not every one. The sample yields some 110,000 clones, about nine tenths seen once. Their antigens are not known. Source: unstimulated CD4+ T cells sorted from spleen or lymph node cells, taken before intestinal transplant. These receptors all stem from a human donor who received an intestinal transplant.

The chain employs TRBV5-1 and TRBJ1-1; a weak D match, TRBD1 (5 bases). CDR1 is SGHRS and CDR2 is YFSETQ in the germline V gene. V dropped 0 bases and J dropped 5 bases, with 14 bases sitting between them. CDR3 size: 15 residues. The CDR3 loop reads CASSLGGGEGTEAFF. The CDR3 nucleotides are TGCGCCAGCAGCTTGGGCGGAGGGGAAGGAACTGAAGCTTTCTTT.

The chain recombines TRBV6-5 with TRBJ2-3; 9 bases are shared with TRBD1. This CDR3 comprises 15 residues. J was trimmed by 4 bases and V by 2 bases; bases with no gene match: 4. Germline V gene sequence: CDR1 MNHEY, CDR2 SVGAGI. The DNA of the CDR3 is TGTGCCAGCAGTTACGGGACAGGGTCGGCAGATACGCAGTATTTT. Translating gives CASSYGTGSADTQYF.

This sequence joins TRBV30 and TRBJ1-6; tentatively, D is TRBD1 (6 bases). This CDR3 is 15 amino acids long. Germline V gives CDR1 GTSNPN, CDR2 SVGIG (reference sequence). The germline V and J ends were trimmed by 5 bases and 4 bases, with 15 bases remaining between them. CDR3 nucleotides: TGTGCCTGGGGATGGGGGGGCACGTATAATTCACCCCTCCACTTT. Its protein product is CAWGWGGTYNSPLHF.

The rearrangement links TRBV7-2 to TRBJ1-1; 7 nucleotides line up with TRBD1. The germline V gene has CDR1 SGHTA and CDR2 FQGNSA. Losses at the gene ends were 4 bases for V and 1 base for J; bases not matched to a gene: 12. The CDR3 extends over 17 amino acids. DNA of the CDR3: TGTGCCAGCAGCTCCCAATGGAGGGGGCTCGAGAACACTGAAGCTTTCTTT. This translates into CASSSQWRGLENTEAFF.

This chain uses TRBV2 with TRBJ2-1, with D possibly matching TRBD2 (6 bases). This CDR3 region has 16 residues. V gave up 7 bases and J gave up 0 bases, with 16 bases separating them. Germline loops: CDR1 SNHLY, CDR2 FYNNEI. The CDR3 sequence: CASTPPGLSSYNEQFF. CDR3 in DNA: TGTGCCAGCACCCCGCCGGGACTCAGCTCCTACAATGAGCAGTTCTTC.

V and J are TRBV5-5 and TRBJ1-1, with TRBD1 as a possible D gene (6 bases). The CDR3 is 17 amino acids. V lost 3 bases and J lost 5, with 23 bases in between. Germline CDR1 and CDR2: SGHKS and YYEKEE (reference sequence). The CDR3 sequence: CASSSGLGRGTETEAFF. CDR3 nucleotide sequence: TGTGCCAGCAGCTCCGGATTGGGCAGGGGCACGGAGACTGAAGCTTTCTTT.

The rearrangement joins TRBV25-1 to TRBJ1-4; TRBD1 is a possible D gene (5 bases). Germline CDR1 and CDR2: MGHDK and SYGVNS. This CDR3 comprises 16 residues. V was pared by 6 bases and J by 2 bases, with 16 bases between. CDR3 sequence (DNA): TGTGCCAGCAGAGGGAGGAGGGGCTCCACTAATGAAAAACTGTTTTTT. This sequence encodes CASRGRRGSTNEKLFF.

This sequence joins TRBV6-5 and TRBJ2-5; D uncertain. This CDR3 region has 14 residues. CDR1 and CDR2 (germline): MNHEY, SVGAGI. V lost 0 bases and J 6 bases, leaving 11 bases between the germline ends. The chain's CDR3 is CASSYSGVLQTQYF. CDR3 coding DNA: TGTGCCAGCAGTTACTCAGGAGTCCTTCAGACCCAGTACTTC.

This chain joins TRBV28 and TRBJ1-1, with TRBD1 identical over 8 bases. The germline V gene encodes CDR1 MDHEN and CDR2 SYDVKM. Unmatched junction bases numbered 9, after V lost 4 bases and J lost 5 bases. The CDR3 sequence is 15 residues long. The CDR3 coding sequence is TGTGCCAGCAGTTCAGGGGGCGCGAGGAAAACTGAAGCTTTCTTT. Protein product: CASSSGGARKTEAFF.

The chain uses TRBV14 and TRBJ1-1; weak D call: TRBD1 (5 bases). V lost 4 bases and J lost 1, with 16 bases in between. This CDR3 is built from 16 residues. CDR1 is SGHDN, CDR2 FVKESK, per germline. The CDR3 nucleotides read TGTGCCAGCAGCCCTCGACAGTTCTCTGAGAACACTGAAGCTTTCTTT. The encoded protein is CASSPRQFSENTEAFF.

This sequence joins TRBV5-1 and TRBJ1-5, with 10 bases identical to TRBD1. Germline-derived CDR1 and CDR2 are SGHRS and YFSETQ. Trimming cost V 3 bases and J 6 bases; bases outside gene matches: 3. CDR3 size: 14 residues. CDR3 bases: TGCGCCAGCAGCTGGACAGGGGGTGCTCAGCCCCAGCATTTT. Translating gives CASSWTGGAQPQHF.